This T cell receptor beta chain was documented in a study of beta chain features in type 1 diabetes. General study findings and limits: Patients' naive, central memory and Treg TCRB repertoires seemed closer to one another than those of healthy donors.

About this clone: Its antigen is undetermined.

The V and J ends lost 5 bases and 2 bases, in that order; junction bases with no gene match: 5. The CDR3 loop spans 14 amino acids. Per germline, CDR1 SGHTA and CDR2 FQGTGA. The study reverse transcribed the entire isolated RNA, so it sequenced expressed TCRB transcripts. Using immunoSEQ multiplex PCR, the repertoire was profiled, and TCRdb retains in-frame clones only, with some absent. The sample carries about 38,000 clones, 55% to 70% recorded once. The clonotype comes from a woman aged 25 to 39 in good health. The rearrangement links TRBV7-3 to TRBJ2-5; 7 nucleotides align to TRBD2. Sequenced: Tregs from blood. The CDR3 bases are TGTGCCAGCAGCCGCGGGGGAGGACAAGAGACCCAGTACTTC. Translated: CASSRGGGQETQYF.